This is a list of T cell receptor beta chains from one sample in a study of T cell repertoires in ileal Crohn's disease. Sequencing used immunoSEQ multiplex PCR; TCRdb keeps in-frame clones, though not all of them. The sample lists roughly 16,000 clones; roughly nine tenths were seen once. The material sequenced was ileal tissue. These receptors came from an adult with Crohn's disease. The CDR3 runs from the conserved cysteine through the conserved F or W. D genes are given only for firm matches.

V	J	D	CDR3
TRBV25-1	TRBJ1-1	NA	CASSGQLGTEAFF
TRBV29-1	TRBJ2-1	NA	CSVGGRGSYNEQFF
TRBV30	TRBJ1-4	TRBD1	CAWSRPGQGNEKLFF
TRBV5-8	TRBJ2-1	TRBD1	CASSLGQGIDEQFF
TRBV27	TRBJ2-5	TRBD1	CASSPTLTGPWETQYF
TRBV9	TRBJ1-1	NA	CASSREGTEAFF
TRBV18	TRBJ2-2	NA	CASSPPSLGTGELFF
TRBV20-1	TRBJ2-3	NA	CSARAEDTQYF
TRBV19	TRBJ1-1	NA	CASSRGKDTEAFF
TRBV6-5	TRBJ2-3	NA	CASSPQGHTQYF
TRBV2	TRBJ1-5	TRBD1	CASRQGNNQPQHF
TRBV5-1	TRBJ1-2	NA	CASSWTGTSNYGYTF
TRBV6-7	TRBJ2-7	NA	CASSYPRTEPSYEQYF
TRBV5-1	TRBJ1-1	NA	CASSLVPGMITEAFF
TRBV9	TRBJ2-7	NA	CASSVARAGEQYF
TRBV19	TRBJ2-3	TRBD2	CASSMGLAGDTDTQYF
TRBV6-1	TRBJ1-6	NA	CASSGSNSPLHF
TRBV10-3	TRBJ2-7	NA	CAISESLGPLSYEQYF
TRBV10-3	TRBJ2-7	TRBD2	CAISEGRTSAGVREQYF
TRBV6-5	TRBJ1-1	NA	CASNSGRAGNTEAFF
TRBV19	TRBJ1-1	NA	CASSIVLKNTEAFF
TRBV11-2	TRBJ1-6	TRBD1	CASSLGRTGDSPLHF